Presented here are 5 T cell receptor beta chains from one specimen sequenced in a study of blood T cell repertoires in COVID-19. Clones were sequenced by immunoSEQ multiplex PCR, and TCRdb holds only the in-frame ones, with some missing. The sample comprises 250,000 to 300,000 clones, 85% to 90% of which are singletons, and less than 4.5% rests with the top ten. Sequenced sample: peripheral blood. The origin of the receptors is a man younger than 35 with active or convalescent COVID-19.

This clone came up once. J is TRBJ1-5 and V is TRBV11-2; 7 nucleotides match TRBD1. This CDR3 has 15 amino acids. The germline gives CDR1 SGHAT, CDR2 FQNNGV. V was clipped by 1 base and J by 3 bases; unmatched bases: 3. The CDR3 nucleotides read TGTGCCAGCAGCTTAGGACAGGGTCTCAATCAGCCCCAGCATTTT. It yields the protein CASSLGQGLNQPQHF.

This sequence joins TRBV12-3 or TRBV12-4 and TRBJ1-4, with D perhaps TRBD1 (6 bases). V dropped 6 bases and J dropped 4 bases, with 9 bases sitting between them. The CDR3 runs to 13 residues. As DNA, the CDR3 is TGTGCCAGCAGGGGGGCGGGTAATGAAAAACTGTTTTTT. Encoded protein: CASRGAGNEKLFF.

This chain connects TRBV24-1 to TRBJ2-1, with D possibly TRBD2 on 6 matching bases. This CDR3 comprises 14 residues. Germline V lookup: CDR1 KGHDR, CDR2 SFDVKD. The ends were cut back, 10 bases at V and 8 bases at J, with 20 bases in the middle. In DNA form, the CDR3 reads TGTGCCACTGAGCTCGCGGGAACTGTCGATGAGCAGTTCTTC. Its protein product is CATELAGTVDEQFF.

The chain combines TRBV9 with TRBJ2-6; 7 nucleotides align to TRBD1. In germline, CDR1 is SGDLS, CDR2 YYNGEE. The CDR3 extends over 19 amino acids. The V gene end was trimmed by 3 bases and the J gene end by 0 bases; junction bases not matched to a gene: 12. The CDR3 loop is CASSGPQGVPLSGANVLTF. CDR3 in DNA: TGTGCCAGCAGCGGACCGCAGGGGGTCCCCCTCTCTGGGGCCAACGTCCTGACTTTC. Full variable domain (outside the CDR3, taken from reference TRBV9 and TRBJ2-6): DSGVTQTPKHLITATGQRVTLRCSPRSGDLSVYWYQQSLDQGLQFLIQYYNGEERAKGNILERFSAQQFPDLHSELNLSSLELGDSALYFCASSGPQGVPLSGANVLTFGAGSRLTVL.

The chain couples TRBV6-4 to TRBJ2-2, with TRBD2 identical over 14 bases. With V trimmed by 4 bases and J by 7 bases, 8 bases remained unmatched. CDR1 and CDR2 (germline): MRHNA, SNTAGT. The CDR3 spans 17 residues. CDR3 sequence (DNA): TGTGCCAGCAGTGCGACTAGCGGGAGGGCCTGGGGCGGGGAGCTGTTTTTT. It is translated as CASSATSGRAWGGELFF.